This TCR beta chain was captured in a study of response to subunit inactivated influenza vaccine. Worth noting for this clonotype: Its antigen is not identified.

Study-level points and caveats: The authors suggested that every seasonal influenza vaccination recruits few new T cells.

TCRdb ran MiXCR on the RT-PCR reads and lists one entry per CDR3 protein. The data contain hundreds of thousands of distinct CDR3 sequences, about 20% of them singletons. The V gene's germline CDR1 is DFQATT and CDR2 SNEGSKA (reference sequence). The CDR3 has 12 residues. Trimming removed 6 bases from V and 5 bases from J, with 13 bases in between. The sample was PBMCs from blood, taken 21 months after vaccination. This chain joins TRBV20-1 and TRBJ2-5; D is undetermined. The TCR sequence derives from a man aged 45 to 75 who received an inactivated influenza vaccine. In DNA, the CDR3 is TGCAGTGCCCGAAGTGCTATTGAGACCCAGTACTTC. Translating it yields CSARSAIETQYF.